The 4 T cell receptor beta chains listed next were all sequenced from one sample in a study of cytotoxic CD8 clonotypes in ibrutinib-treated CLL. Libraries were prepared by immunoSEQ multiplex PCR; TCRdb keeps only in-frame clonotypes and omits some of them. In the table there are tens of thousands of clones, 56% of which are singletons. Sequenced here: PBMCs, sampled after 24 months of ibrutinib treatment. These receptors were collected from a human donor with chronic lymphocytic leukemia.

This rearrangement joins TRBV6-5 to TRBJ1-4; D may be TRBD1 (5 bases). This CDR3 has 14 amino acids. Germline CDR1 is MNHEY and CDR2 is SVGAGI. V was cut by 2 bases and J by 5 bases, with 9 bases left in between. CDR3 in DNA: TGTGCCAGCAGTTACAGGGGCTACAATGAAAAACTGTTTTTT. Encoded protein: CASSYRGYNEKLFF.

The chain joins TRBV7-9 to TRBJ2-2; D is perhaps TRBD1 (6 bases). CDR3 length: 13 amino acids. The V gene lost 8 bases and the J gene lost 4 bases, with 11 bases spanning the gap. Germline V gives CDR1 SEHNR, CDR2 FQNEAQ (reference sequence). CDR3 protein: CASGNRVTGELFF. CDR3 DNA sequence: TGTGCCAGCGGAAACAGGGTCACCGGGGAGCTGTTTTTT.

This rearrangement joins TRBV7-9 to TRBJ2-4, with D unresolved. The germline gives CDR1 SEHNR, CDR2 FQNEAQ (reference sequence). The CDR3 runs to 13 residues. Trimming shortened V by 2 bases and J by 7 bases, and 9 bases separated the two germline ends. In DNA, the CDR3 is TGTGCCAGCAGCTTATCAGTCGGGAACATTCAGTACTTC. This codes for CASSLSVGNIQYF.

This chain links TRBV6-1 with TRBJ2-3; D is uncertain. This CDR3 has 14 residues. The germline gives CDR1 MNHNS, CDR2 SASEGT. With 5 bases removed from V and 3 bases from J, the gap between germline ends came to 12 bases. CDR3 amino acids: CASSPLSGTDTQYF. The CDR3 DNA is TGTGCCAGCAGTCCCCTGTCCGGGACAGATACGCAGTATTTT.